The TCR beta chain described here comes from a study of blood T cell repertoires in COVID-19. Sequencing was performed with immunoSEQ multiplex PCR; in TCRdb, only in-frame clones are kept and a portion is missing. The sample includes some 80,000 clones, more than 75% of them seen just once. Per the germline V gene, CDR1 is SQVTM and CDR2 is ANQGSEA. V lost 6 bases and J lost 4, with 15 bases in between. The CDR3 covers 13 residues. The chain carries TRBV29-1 and TRBJ1-1; maybe TRBD1 (6 bases). The sequence was collected from a human donor in a cohort sampled during active COVID-19. Sequencing was performed on peripheral blood. For the CDR3, the DNA is TGCAGCGTCAATCAGGGGTCTCGCACTGAAGCTTTCTTT. It encodes CSVNQGSRTEAFF.